A selection of T cell receptor beta chains follows, all from one sample in a study of T cells in Graves' hyperthyroidism and ophthalmopathy. MiXCR, run by TCRdb on the multiplex PCR reads, gives a single entry per CDR3 protein. The repertoire consists of 400,000 to 600,000 distinct CDR3 sequences, with less than 25% occurring once and the leading ten covering around 27%. Sequencing was done on a sample of blood. The receptors come from a man in his late teens or twenties with Graves' hyperthyroidism. Each CDR3 is given with its conserved first and last residue. The D gene is left open where the match is weak.

D,V,CDR3
TRBD1,TRBV28,CASNRRDRLNTEAFF
NA,TRBV11-2,CASSRGTSSETGELFF
NA,TRBV28,CASLPGTLNTGELFF
NA,TRBV15,CATSRDDWTAGNTIYF
NA,TRBV18,CASSPPSGNTGELFF
TRBD1,TRBV12-5,CASGHRDRGGQPQHF
NA,TRBV6-1,CASSPPGYQPQHF
NA,TRBV20-1,CSALATNTDAFF
NA,TRBV2,CASSFEKQETQYF
TRBD1,TRBV6-1,CASRARQGGSGNTIYF
TRBD1,TRBV6-1,CASSGVPGQGAEAFF
NA,TRBV19,CASSSHTGRNQPQHF
NA,TRBV18,CASSAVGETQYF
NA,TRBV29-1,CDSRPVGPQHF
NA,TRBV2,CASSEEVVGASTEAFF
NA,TRBV15,CATSRVGGGEQYF
TRBD1,TRBV29-1,CSVEGRVDRGLETQYF
TRBD1,TRBV12-3/TRBV12-4,CASSPGTGLQPQHF
NA,TRBV20-1,CSAAPGDTEAFF
NA,TRBV7-2,CASSQRNSNQPQHF
NA,TRBV28,CASFGAAEEQYF
TRBD1,TRBV2,CASKRTGSSGNTIYF
NA,TRBV15,CATSRDRAGQPQHF
NA,TRBV24-1,CATSQGGVNGYTF
NA,TRBV6-1,CASLSTSGANVLTF
NA,TRBV6-1,CASRQGTGGSPLHF
NA,TRBV28,CASSTPTDRETQYF
NA,TRBV7-9,CASSLGGWGSNTEAFF
NA,TRBV6-5,CASTSGRSEQYF
NA,TRBV12-5,CASGLRGTGTGELFF
NA,TRBV28,CASRPRYVGTLYEQYF
TRBD1,TRBV30,CAWSNRDRANEKLFF
TRBD2,TRBV9,CASSPGGSTYEQYF
NA,TRBV6-1,CASTHGTDTQYF
NA,TRBV30,CAWNGRGEHYF
TRBD1,TRBV28,CASRPTGTGVQPQHF
TRBD1,TRBV12-3/TRBV12-4,CASSLADRGGNQPQHF
TRBD1,TRBV27,CASSFGTGKSYEQYF
TRBD1,TRBV11-2,CASTSGTAYYEQYF